This T cell receptor beta chain came from a study of cytomegalovirus exposure and HLA in healthy donors. General observations from the study: Per a later analysis, HLA-associated TCR beta chains showed more clonal expansion than other, equally common TCR beta chains.

The germline V and J ends were trimmed by 4 bases and 3 bases, with 13 bases remaining between them. CDR3 length equals 16 residues. Germline assignment: CDR1 MNHEY and CDR2 SMNVEV (reference sequence). With regard to this clone: The target antigen is unknown.

Both 60 Vbeta primers and 13 Jbeta primers went into the PCR. The repertoire was sequenced with immunoSEQ multiplex PCR; TCRdb's copy has only in-frame clones and lacks some. The repertoire consists of some 150,000 clones, with approximately 80% occurring once and the leading ten covering around a tenth. This sequence originates from a young man in good health and CMV-seropositive. Sequenced sample: PBMCs. The J gene is TRBJ1-6, the V gene TRBV27; D call uncertain. The CDR3 sequence is CASSSTESFYNSPLHF. In nucleotides, the CDR3 is TGTGCCAGCAGTTCTACGGAGAGTTTCTATAATTCACCCCTCCACTTT.